The T cell receptor beta chain described here comes from a study of blood T cell repertoires in COVID-19. Study-level information: The United States, Italy and Spain provided the acute and convalescent COVID-19 samples. T cells, B-cell-depleted T cells, or PBMCs supplied cDNA or gDNA.

Original analysis: By means of reference gene primer amplification, nucleated cell counts were estimated. Using immunoSEQ multiplex PCR, the repertoire was profiled, and TCRdb retains in-frame clones only, with some absent. V, J and clone size are those of that table, while D and trimming were read from the DNA. The table lists 90,000 to 100,000 clones, 65% to 85% of them singletons. The V end lost 0 bases, the J end lost 4 bases, and 13 bases lay between the germline ends. The germline CDR1 and CDR2 sequences are SGHRS and YFSETQ. CDR3 size: 15 residues. The gene calls are TRBV5-1 and TRBJ1-2; the D gene is possibly TRBD1 (6 bases). The material sequenced was peripheral blood. The sequence derives from a man between 65 and 85 years old with active or convalescent COVID-19. This chain's CDR3 is CASSLDSAGAYGYTF. The DNA of the CDR3 is TGCGCCAGCAGCTTGGATTCGGCAGGGGCCTATGGCTACACCTTC.